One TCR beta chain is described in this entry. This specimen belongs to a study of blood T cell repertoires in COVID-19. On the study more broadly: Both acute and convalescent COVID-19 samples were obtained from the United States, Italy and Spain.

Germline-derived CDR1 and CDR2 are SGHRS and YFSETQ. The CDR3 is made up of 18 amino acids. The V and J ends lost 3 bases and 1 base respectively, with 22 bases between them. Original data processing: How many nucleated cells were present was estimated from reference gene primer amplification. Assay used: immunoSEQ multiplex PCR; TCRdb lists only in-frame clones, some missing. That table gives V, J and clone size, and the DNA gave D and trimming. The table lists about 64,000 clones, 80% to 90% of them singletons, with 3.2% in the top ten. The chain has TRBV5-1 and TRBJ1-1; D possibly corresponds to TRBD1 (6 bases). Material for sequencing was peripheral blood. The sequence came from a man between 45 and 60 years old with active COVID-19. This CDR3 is CASSSTRDPRGGNTEAFF. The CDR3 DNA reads TGCGCCAGCAGCTCCACCCGGGACCCAAGGGGGGGGAACACTGAAGCTTTCTTT.